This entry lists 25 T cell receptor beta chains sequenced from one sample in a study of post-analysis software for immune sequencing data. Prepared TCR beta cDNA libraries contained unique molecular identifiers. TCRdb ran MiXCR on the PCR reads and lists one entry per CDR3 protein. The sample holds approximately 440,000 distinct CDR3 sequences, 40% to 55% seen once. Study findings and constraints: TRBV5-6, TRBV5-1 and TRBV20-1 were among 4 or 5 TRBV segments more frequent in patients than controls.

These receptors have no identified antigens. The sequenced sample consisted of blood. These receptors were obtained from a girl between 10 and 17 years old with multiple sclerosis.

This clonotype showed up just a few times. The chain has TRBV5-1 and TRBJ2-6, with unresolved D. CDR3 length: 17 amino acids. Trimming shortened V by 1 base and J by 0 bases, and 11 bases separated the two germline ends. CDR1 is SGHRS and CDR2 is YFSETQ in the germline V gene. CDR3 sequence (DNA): TGCGCCAGCAGCTTGTCCAGTATAGTCTCTGGGGCCAACGTCCTGACTTTC. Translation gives CASSLSSIVSGANVLTF. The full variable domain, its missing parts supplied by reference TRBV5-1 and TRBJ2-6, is KAGVTQTPRYLIKTRGQQVTLSCSPISGHRSVSWYQQTPGQGLQFLFEYFSETQRNKGNFPGRFSGRQFSNSRSEMNVSTLELGDSALYLCASSLSSIVSGANVLTFGAGSRLTVL.

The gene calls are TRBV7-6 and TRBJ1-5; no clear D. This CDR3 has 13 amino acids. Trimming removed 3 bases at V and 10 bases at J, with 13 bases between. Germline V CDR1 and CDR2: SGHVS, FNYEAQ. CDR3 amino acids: CASSFGTLYPQHF. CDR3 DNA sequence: TGTGCCAGCAGCTTCGGCACACTCTATCCCCAGCATTTT.

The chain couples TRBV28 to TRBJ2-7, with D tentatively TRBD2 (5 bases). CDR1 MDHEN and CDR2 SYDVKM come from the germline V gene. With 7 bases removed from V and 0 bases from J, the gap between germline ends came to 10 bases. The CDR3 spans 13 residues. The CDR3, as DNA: TGTGCCAGCAAACGGGGAAGCTCCTACGAGCAGTACTTC. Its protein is CASKRGSSYEQYF. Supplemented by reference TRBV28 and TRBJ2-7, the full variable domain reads DVKVTQSSRYLVKRTGEKVFLECVQDMDHENMFWYRQDPGLGLRLIYFSYDVKMKEKGDIPEGYSVSREKKERFSLILESASTNQTSMYLCASKRGSSYEQYFGPGTRLTVT.

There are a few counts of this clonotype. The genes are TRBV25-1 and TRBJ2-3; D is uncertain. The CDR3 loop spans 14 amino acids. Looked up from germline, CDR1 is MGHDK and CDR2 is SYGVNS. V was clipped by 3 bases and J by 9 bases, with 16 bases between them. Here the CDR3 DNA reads TGTGCCAGCAGTGAGTATCGTGGATCCCAAACGCAGTATTTT. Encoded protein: CASSEYRGSQTQYF.

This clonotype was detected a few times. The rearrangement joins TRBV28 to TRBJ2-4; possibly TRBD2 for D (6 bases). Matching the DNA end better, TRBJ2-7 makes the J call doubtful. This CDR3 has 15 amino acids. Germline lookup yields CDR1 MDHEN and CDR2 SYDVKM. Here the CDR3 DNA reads TGTGCCAGCAGTTTACACCAGGAGGGGAACTACGAGCAGTACTTC. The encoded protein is CASSLHQEGNYEQYF.

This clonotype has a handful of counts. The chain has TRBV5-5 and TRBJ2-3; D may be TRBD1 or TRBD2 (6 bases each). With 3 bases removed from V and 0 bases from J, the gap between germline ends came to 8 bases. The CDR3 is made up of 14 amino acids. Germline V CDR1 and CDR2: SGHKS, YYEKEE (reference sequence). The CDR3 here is CASSWRGSTDTQYF. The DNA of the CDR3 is TGTGCCAGCAGCTGGAGGGGGAGCACAGATACGCAGTATTTT.

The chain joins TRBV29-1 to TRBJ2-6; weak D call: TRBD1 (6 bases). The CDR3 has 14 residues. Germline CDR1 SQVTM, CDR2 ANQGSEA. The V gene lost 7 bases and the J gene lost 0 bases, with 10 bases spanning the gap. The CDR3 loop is CSAGDRSGANVLTF. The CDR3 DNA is TGCAGCGCAGGGGACCGCTCTGGGGCCAACGTCCTGACTTTC.

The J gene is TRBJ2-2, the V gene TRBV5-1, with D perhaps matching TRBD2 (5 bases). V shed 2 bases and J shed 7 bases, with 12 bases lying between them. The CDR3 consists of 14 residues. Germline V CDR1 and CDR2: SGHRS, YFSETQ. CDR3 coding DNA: TGCGCCAGCAGCTTCGGCGGAGGTTACGGGGAGCTGTTTTTT. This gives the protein CASSFGGGYGELFF. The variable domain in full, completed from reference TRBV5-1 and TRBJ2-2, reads KAGVTQTPRYLIKTRGQQVTLSCSPISGHRSVSWYQQTPGQGLQFLFEYFSETQRNKGNFPGRFSGRQFSNSRSEMNVSTLELGDSALYLCASSFGGGYGELFFGEGSRLTVL.

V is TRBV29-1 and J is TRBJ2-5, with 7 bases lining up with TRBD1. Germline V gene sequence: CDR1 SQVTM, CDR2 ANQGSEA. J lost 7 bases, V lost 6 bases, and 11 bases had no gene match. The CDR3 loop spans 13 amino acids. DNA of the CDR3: TGCAGCGTCTCCGACAGGGAGTTAAGGACCCAGTACTTC. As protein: CSVSDRELRTQYF.

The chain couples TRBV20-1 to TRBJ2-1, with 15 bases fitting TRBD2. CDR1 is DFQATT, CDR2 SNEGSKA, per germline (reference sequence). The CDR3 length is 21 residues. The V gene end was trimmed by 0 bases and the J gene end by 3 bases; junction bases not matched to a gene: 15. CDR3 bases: TGCAGTGCTAGAGATTGGAGGCTGGGACTAGCGGGAGGAATGGTCTACAATGAGCAGTTCTTC. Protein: CSARDWRLGLAGGMVYNEQFF.

CDR3 in DNA: TGCGCCAGCAGCTTCGGCTCTGGGGAGACCCAGTACTTC. It translates to CASSFGSGETQYF. V and J are TRBV5-1 and TRBJ2-5, with D uncertain. Trimming shortened V by 2 bases and J by 5 bases, and 10 bases separated the two germline ends. Germline CDR1 SGHRS, CDR2 YFSETQ. This CDR3 region has 13 residues.

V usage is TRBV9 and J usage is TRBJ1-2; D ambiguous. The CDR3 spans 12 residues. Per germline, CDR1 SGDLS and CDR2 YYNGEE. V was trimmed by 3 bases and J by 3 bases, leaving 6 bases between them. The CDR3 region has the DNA TGTGCCAGCAGCGGTATAGACTATGGCTACACCTTC. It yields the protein CASSGIDYGYTF.

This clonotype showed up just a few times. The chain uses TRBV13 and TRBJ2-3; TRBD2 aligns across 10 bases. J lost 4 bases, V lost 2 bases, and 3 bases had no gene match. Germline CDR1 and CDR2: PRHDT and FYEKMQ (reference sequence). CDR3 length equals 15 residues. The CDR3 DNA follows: TGTGCCAGCAGCTTAAAGCTAGCGGGAGCAGATACGCAGTATTTT. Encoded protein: CASSLKLAGADTQYF.

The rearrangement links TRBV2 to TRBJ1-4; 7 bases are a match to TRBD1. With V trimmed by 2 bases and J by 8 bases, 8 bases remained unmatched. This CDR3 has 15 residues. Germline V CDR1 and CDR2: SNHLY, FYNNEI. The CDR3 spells CASSEQGVEEEKLFF. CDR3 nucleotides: TGTGCCAGCAGTGAACAGGGGGTGGAGGAAGAAAAACTGTTTTTT.

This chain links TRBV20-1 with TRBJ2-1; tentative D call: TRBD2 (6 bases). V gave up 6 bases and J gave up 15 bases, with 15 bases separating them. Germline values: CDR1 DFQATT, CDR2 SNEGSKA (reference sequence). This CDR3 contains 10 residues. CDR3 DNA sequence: TGCAGTGCAAAGCCGGGACTCACGTTCTTC. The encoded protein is CSAKPGLTFF.

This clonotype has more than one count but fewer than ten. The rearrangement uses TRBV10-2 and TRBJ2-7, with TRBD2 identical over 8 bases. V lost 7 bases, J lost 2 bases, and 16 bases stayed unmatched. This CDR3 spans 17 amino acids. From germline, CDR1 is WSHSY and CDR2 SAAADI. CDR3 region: CASIPNFLAGRPYEQYF. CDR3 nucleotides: TGCGCCAGCATACCCAACTTTCTAGCGGGCCGTCCCTACGAGCAGTACTTC.

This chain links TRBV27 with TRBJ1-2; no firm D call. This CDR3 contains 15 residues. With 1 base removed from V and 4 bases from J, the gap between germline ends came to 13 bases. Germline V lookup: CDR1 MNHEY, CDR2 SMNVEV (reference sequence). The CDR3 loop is CASSLLASSGYGYTF. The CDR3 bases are TGTGCCAGCAGTTTATTGGCGTCTTCCGGCTATGGCTACACCTTC.

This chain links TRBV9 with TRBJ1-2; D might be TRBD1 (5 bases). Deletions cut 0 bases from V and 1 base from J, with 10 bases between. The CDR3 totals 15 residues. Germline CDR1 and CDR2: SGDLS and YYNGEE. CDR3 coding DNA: TGTGCCAGCAGCGTAGCGGACATCGGTAACTATGGCTACACCTTC. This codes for CASSVADIGNYGYTF.

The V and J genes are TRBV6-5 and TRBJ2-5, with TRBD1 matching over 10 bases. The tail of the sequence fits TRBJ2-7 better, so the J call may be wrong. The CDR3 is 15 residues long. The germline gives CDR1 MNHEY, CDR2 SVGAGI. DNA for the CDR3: TGTGCCAGCGGGCTAACCGGGACAGGGGTCTACGAGCAGTACTTC. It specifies CASGLTGTGVYEQYF.

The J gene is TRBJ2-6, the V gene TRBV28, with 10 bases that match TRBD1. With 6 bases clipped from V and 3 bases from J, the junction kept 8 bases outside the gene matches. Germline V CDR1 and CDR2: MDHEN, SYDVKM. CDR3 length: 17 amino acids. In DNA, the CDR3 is TGTGCCAGCAGCTCCCTGGGACAGGGGAGTGGGGCCAACGTCCTGACTTTC. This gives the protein CASSSLGQGSGANVLTF.

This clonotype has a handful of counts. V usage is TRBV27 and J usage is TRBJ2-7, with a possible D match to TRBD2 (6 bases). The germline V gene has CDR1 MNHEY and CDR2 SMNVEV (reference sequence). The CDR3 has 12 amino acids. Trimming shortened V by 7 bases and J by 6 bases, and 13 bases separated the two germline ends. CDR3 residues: CASMGGYSEQYF. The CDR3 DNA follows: TGTGCCAGCATGGGGGGTTACTCCGAGCAGTACTTC.

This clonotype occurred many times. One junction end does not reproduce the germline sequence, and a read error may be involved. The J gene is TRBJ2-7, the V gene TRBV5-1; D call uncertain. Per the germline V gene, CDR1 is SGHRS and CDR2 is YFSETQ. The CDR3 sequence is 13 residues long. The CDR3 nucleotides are TGTGCCAGCAGTTCCGGAACCTCCTACGAGCAGTACTTC. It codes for CASSSGTSYEQYF. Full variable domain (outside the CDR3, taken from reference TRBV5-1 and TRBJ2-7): KAGVTQTPRYLIKTRGQQVTLSCSPISGHRSVSWYQQTPGQGLQFLFEYFSETQRNKGNFPGRFSGRQFSNSRSEMNVSTLELGDSALYLCASSSGTSYEQYFGPGTRLTVT.

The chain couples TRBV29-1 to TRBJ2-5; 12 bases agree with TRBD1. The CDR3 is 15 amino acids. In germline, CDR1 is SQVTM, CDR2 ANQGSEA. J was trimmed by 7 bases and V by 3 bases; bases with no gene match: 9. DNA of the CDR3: TGCAGCGTTGATTCCGGGACAGGGGGCGGAGGGACCCAGTACTTC. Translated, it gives CSVDSGTGGGGTQYF.

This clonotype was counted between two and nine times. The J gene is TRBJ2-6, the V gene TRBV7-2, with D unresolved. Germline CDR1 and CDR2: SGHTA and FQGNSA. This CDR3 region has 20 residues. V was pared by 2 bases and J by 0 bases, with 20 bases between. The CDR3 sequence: CASSLKFAVPTSSGANVLTF. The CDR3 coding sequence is TGTGCCAGCAGCTTAAAGTTCGCGGTACCTACCTCCTCTGGGGCCAACGTCCTGACTTTC.

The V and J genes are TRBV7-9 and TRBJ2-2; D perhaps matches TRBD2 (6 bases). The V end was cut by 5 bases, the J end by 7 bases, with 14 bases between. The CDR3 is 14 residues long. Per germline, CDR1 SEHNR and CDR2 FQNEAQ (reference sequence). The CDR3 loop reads CASSPDRAGGELFF. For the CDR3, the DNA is TGTGCCAGCAGCCCTGACAGAGCGGGCGGGGAGCTGTTTTTT.